What follows are 28 T cell receptor beta chains derived from one specimen sequenced in a study of T cell changes during pregnancy in multiple sclerosis. TCRdb keeps only in-frame clones here, not all; method: immunoSEQ multiplex PCR. The sample records tens of thousands of clones, about 93% being singletons. The starting material was peripheral blood, obtained in the third trimester of pregnancy. Source of these receptors: a female donor with multiple sclerosis, enrolled in a pregnancy study.

The chain combines TRBV7-2 with TRBJ2-5; 15 bases line up with TRBD2. The V and J ends lost 0 bases and 5 bases, in that order; junction bases with no gene match: 7. CDR1 is SGHTA and CDR2 is FQGNSA in the germline V gene. This CDR3 has 18 amino acids. CDR3 DNA: TGTGCCAGCAGCTTAGCGGGACTAGCGGGAGGTGGTCGGGAGACCCAGTACTTC. Translated, it gives CASSLAGLAGGGRETQYF.

This clone showed up just once. The V gene is TRBV30, the J gene TRBJ2-7; D is possibly TRBD1 (5 bases). The CDR3 has 12 residues. With 0 bases removed from V and 13 bases from J, the gap between germline ends came to 16 bases. Germline V CDR1 and CDR2: GTSNPN, SVGIG (reference sequence). CDR3 loop: CAWSVRRGSLYF. Written as DNA, the CDR3 is TGTGCCTGGAGTGTACGAAGGGGCTCCCTCTACTTC.

This rearrangement joins TRBV6-1 to TRBJ2-7; 11 bases map to TRBD1. Per the germline V gene, CDR1 is MNHNS and CDR2 is SASEGT. The CDR3 contains 14 residues. V lost 4 bases and J lost 3; bases outside the gene matches: 2. The CDR3 is CASSAGTGGYEQYF. The CDR3, as DNA: TGTGCCAGCAGTGCCGGGACAGGGGGCTACGAGCAGTACTTC.

The chain carries TRBV18 and TRBJ2-3, with TRBD1 matching 7 bases. The CDR3 is 17 residues long. The trim removed 3 bases at V and 2 bases at J, leaving 11 bases unmatched. Germline V CDR1 and CDR2: KGHSH, LQKENI. The CDR3 sequence: CASSPGTAPFYTDTQYF. CDR3 DNA sequence: TGTGCCAGCTCACCCGGGACAGCCCCTTTCTACACAGATACGCAGTATTTT.

The genes are TRBV2 and TRBJ1-5; D remains ambiguous. Trimming stripped 7 bases from V and 1 base from J, with 8 bases between. Germline lookup yields CDR1 SNHLY and CDR2 FYNNEI. The CDR3 length is 13 residues. The CDR3 protein is CASTVRSNQPQHF. CDR3 nucleotides: TGTGCCAGCACTGTACGGAGCAATCAGCCCCAGCATTTT. The whole variable domain, remainder taken from reference TRBV2 and TRBJ1-5, is EPEVTQTPSHQVTQMGQEVILRCVPISNHLYFYWYRQILGQKVEFLVSFYNNEISEKSEIFDDQFSVERPDGSNFTLKIRSTKLEDSAMYFCASTVRSNQPQHFGDGTRLSIL.

J is TRBJ2-3 and V is TRBV11-3; 13 bases align to TRBD2. This CDR3 contains 18 residues. In germline, CDR1 is SGHNT, CDR2 YENEEA. J gave up 2 bases and V 4 bases, and 9 bases lay outside the gene matches. Written as DNA, the CDR3 is TGTGCCAGCAGCTGGGGGACTACTAGCGGGAGGGCCACAGATACGCAGTATTTT. Protein: CASSWGTTSGRATDTQYF.

The V call is TRBV5-1, the J call TRBJ1-6; tentatively, D is TRBD1 (5 bases). The germline V and J ends were trimmed by 4 bases and 7 bases, with 24 bases remaining between them. The CDR3 length is 18 residues. The germline gives CDR1 SGHRS, CDR2 YFSETQ. The CDR3 sequence: CASSPGERGSRSNSPLHF. In nucleotides, the CDR3 is TGCGCCAGCAGCCCTGGAGAGCGGGGCTCGCGCTCCAATTCACCCCTCCACTTT.

V and J are TRBV27 and TRBJ1-2; 9 nucleotides match TRBD1. CDR3 length equals 15 residues. V lost 4 bases to trimming and J lost 4 bases; unmatched junction nucleotides: 7. Germline CDR1 MNHEY, CDR2 SMNVEV (reference sequence). The CDR3 here is CASSSSGQGSYGYTF. As DNA, the CDR3 is TGTGCCAGCAGTTCATCGGGACAGGGAAGCTATGGCTACACCTTC.

The chain joins TRBV7-9 to TRBJ2-5, with TRBD2 matching 8 bases. The ends lost 2 bases at V and 4 bases at J; junction bases unmatched: 3. CDR1 SEHNR and CDR2 FQNEAQ come from the germline V gene (reference sequence). The CDR3 loop spans 14 amino acids. The CDR3 DNA is TGTGCCAGCAGCTTATTCGCGGGGGGAGAGACCCAGTACTTC. Residues: CASSLFAGGETQYF.

As to this clone: The sample has other DNA sequences that encode this CDR3 too. J is TRBJ2-1 and V is TRBV19, with 10 bases lining up with TRBD2. Trimming took 3 bases from V and 7 from J; bases not matched to a gene: 6. The germline gives CDR1 LNHDA, CDR2 SQIVND (reference sequence). The CDR3 totals 15 residues. For the CDR3, the DNA is TGTGCCAGTAGTATCTTAGCGGGAGGAGGTAATGAGCAGTTCTTC. Translation: CASSILAGGGNEQFF.

The chain couples TRBV14 to TRBJ2-7; D uncertain. Trimming removed 0 bases from V and 2 bases from J, with 14 bases in between. Germline assignment: CDR1 SGHDN and CDR2 FVKESK. The CDR3 extends over 16 amino acids. The CDR3 nucleotides are TGTGCCAGCAGCCAAGATCGAACTGTTTACCCCTACGAGCAGTACTTC. It specifies CASSQDRTVYPYEQYF.

V and J are TRBV4-1 and TRBJ2-7; 11 nucleotides agree with TRBD2. This CDR3 contains 19 residues. The germline CDR1 and CDR2 sequences are MGHRA and YSYEKL. Trimming removed 1 base from V and 0 bases from J; junction bases left unmatched: 11. CDR3 sequence (DNA): TGCGCCAGCAGCCAAGTAGTCCTAGCGGGAGGAGGGAGCTCCTACGAGCAGTACTTC. Translating it yields CASSQVVLAGGGSSYEQYF.

The gene calls are TRBV18 and TRBJ1-2; a possible D gene is TRBD1 (5 bases). The CDR3 spans 14 residues. Trimming cost V 0 bases and J 1 base, with 6 bases left between them. The germline CDR1 and CDR2 sequences are KGHSH and LQKENI. The CDR3: CASSPPTVNYGYTF. The CDR3, as DNA: TGTGCCAGCTCACCACCGACAGTTAACTATGGCTACACCTTC.

The chain recombines TRBV5-1 with TRBJ2-5; tentative D call: TRBD2 (5 bases). V lost 6 bases and J 4 bases, leaving 16 bases between the germline ends. Germline CDR1 SGHRS, CDR2 YFSETQ. This CDR3 region has 14 residues. The chain's CDR3 is CASNWGRGRETQYF. The CDR3 region has the DNA TGCGCCAGCAACTGGGGTAGAGGGCGAGAGACCCAGTACTTC. Using reference TRBV5-1 and TRBJ2-5 for the parts outside the CDR3, the full variable domain is KAGVTQTPRYLIKTRGQQVTLSCSPISGHRSVSWYQQTPGQGLQFLFEYFSETQRNKGNFPGRFSGRQFSNSRSEMNVSTLELGDSALYLCASNWGRGRETQYFGPGTRLLVL.

V and J are TRBV5-4 and TRBJ2-3, with 7 bases lining up with TRBD1. This CDR3 region has 16 residues. The V segment lost 0 bases and the J segment 1 base; nucleotides outside the gene matches: 5. The germline gives CDR1 SGHNT, CDR2 YYREEE (reference sequence). The CDR3 loop reads CASSLAGTGGTDTQYF. CDR3 nucleotide sequence: TGTGCCAGCAGCTTGGCCGGAACAGGGGGCACAGATACGCAGTATTTT.

This clone occurred a few times. V is TRBV6-6 and J is TRBJ1-2; D unclear. From germline, CDR1 is MNHNY and CDR2 SVGAGI (reference sequence). The CDR3 length is 11 residues. V was trimmed by 3 bases and J by 8 bases, leaving 7 bases between them. The CDR3 sequence: CASSYWAGYTF. The CDR3 nucleotides are TGTGCCAGCAGTTATTGGGCGGGCTACACCTTC.

V usage is TRBV2 and J usage is TRBJ2-6; tentative D call: TRBD2 (6 bases). Trimming removed 1 base from V and 10 bases from J, with 14 bases in between. The germline V gene has CDR1 SNHLY and CDR2 FYNNEI. The CDR3 extends over 15 amino acids. In DNA, the CDR3 is TGTGCCAGCAGTGAAGGGCCTAGCGTTCCTAACGTCCTGACTTTC. Its protein product is CASSEGPSVPNVLTF.

The genes are TRBV25-1 and TRBJ2-5; D not certain. This CDR3 is 14 amino acids long. From germline, CDR1 is MGHDK and CDR2 SYGVNS. V was cut by 5 bases and J by 1 base, with 11 bases left in between. The CDR3 DNA reads TGTGCCAGCAGTTCACTCCCAATCCAAGAGACCCAGTACTTC. This codes for CASSSLPIQETQYF.

This chain joins TRBV28 and TRBJ1-4; 9 bases line up with TRBD1. The CDR3 is 14 amino acids. The germline V gene encodes CDR1 MDHEN and CDR2 SYDVKM. V lost 4 bases to trimming and J lost 8 bases; unmatched junction nucleotides: 5. CDR3 sequence: CASSSPGTGEKLFF. CDR3 coding DNA: TGTGCCAGCAGTTCCCCCGGGACAGGGGAAAAACTGTTTTTT.

This chain's CDR3 is CASSPQGGPYNEQFF. CDR3 in DNA: TGTGCCAGCAGCCCACAGGGGGGGCCATACAATGAGCAGTTCTTC. V usage is TRBV6-4 and J usage is TRBJ2-1; TRBD1 might be the D (8 bases). V was clipped by 6 bases and J by 4 bases, with 16 bases between them. The germline gives CDR1 MRHNA, CDR2 SNTAGT. The CDR3 is 15 residues long.

The chain has TRBV28 and TRBJ2-1; maybe TRBD1 (5 bases). V was cut by 11 bases and J by 2 bases, with 13 bases left in between. Germline values: CDR1 MDHEN, CDR2 SYDVKM. The CDR3 is 13 residues long. CDR3 nucleotides: TGTGCCGGCTCCAGGGAACCCTACAATGAGCAGTTCTTC. Residues: CAGSREPYNEQFF.

The rearrangement joins TRBV9 to TRBJ2-5; TRBD2 agrees at 12 bases. The V segment lost 3 bases and the J segment 1 base; nucleotides outside the gene matches: 7. The CDR3 has 17 amino acids. Germline V gene lookup returns CDR1 SGDLS and CDR2 YYNGEE. This CDR3 is CASSAGLAGYTQETQYF. The DNA for the CDR3 is TGTGCCAGCAGCGCCGGACTAGCGGGATATACCCAAGAGACCCAGTACTTC.

The gene calls are TRBV5-6 and TRBJ1-1, with a tentative D call TRBD1 (5 bases). The CDR3 is made up of 12 amino acids. CDR1 and CDR2 (germline): SGHDT, YYEEEE. Trimming removed 0 bases at V and 7 bases at J, with 7 bases between. CDR3 nucleotides: TGTGCCAGCAGCTTGGATAGGGGTGAAGCTTTCTTT. This sequence encodes CASSLDRGEAFF. Variable domain in full (rest from reference TRBV5-6 and TRBJ1-1): DAGVTQSPTHLIKTRGQQVTLRCSPKSGHDTVSWYQQALGQGPQFIFQYYEEEERQRGNFPDRFSGHQFPNYSSELNVNALLLGDSALYLCASSLDRGEAFFGQGTRLTVV.

The rearrangement links TRBV6-1 to TRBJ1-5; the D gene is possibly TRBD1 (5 bases). This CDR3 has 16 amino acids. The germline V gene has CDR1 MNHNS and CDR2 SASEGT. V lost 2 bases and J 2 bases, leaving 13 bases between the germline ends. The CDR3 region has the DNA TGTGCCAGCAGTGAAAGGTCCGGGGGGGGCAATCAGCCCCAGCATTTT. Amino acid sequence: CASSERSGGGNQPQHF.

A single count supports this clone. The J gene is TRBJ1-4, the V gene TRBV5-1; D is uncertain. This CDR3 region has 15 residues. CDR1 and CDR2 (germline): SGHRS, YFSETQ. Trimming left V 1 base short and J 0 bases short, with 7 bases between. This CDR3 is CASSLMRATNEKLFF. As DNA, the CDR3 is TGCGCCAGCAGCTTGATGCGGGCAACTAATGAAAAACTGTTTTTT.

The count of this clone is one. The CDR3 sequence is CSVLDRAGELFF. CDR3 coding DNA: TGCAGCGTGTTGGACAGGGCCGGGGAGCTGTTTTTT. The V call is TRBV29-1, the J call TRBJ2-2; 8 bases are a match to TRBD1. Germline CDR1 is SQVTM and CDR2 is ANQGSEA. CDR3 size: 12 residues. J was trimmed by 6 bases and V by 6 bases; bases with no gene match: 3.

This chain connects TRBV5-4 to TRBJ2-5; D may be TRBD2 (6 bases). Judging by the DNA end, TRBJ2-7 fits better; the J call may be wrong. The germline gives CDR1 SGHNT, CDR2 YYREEE (reference sequence). This CDR3 comprises 14 residues. The CDR3 spells CASSSGTLAYEQYF. CDR3 DNA: TGTGCCAGCAGCTCCGGGACTCTCGCCTACGAGCAGTACTTC.

V is TRBV5-1 and J is TRBJ1-2, with TRBD1 as a possible D gene (6 bases). The CDR3 covers 14 residues. CDR1 is SGHRS and CDR2 is YFSETQ in the germline V gene. V lost 1 base and J lost 5, with 12 bases in between. The CDR3, as DNA: TGCGCCAGCAGCTTGATTCTACAGGGATATGGCTACACCTTC. Protein: CASSLILQGYGYTF.